A single TCR beta chain is shown here with its context. The data belong to a study of control samples from healthy donors and cancer patients. The repertoire was sequenced with immunoSEQ multiplex PCR; TCRdb's copy has only in-frame clones and lacks some. The table records 55,000 to 75,000 clones, about 87% of them present only once. V shed 3 bases, J shed 6 bases, and the junction held 4 bases outside the gene matches. CDR3 size: 14 residues. Germline CDR1 is SGHVS and CDR2 is FQNEAQ. The origin of this receptor is a woman aged 45-65 years with head and neck cancer. V gene TRBV7-8 combines with J gene TRBJ2-2; TRBD1 matches 7 bases. The sequencing input was PBMCs. CDR3 sequence (DNA): TGTGCCAGCAGCTTGACTGACAGGGCCGGGGAGCTGTTTTTT. As protein: CASSLTDRAGELFF.